These 18 T cell receptor beta chains were sequenced from one sample in a study of T-cell reconstitution after alpha-beta-depleted transplantation in children. A TCRbeta library incorporating unique molecular identifiers was prepared. One entry per CDR3 protein results from TCRdb running MiXCR on the PCR reads. The sample lists about 610,000 distinct CDR3 sequences, under 12% seen once, with less than 4.5% in the top ten. The sequenced sample was PBMCs from the stem cell graft donor, obtained from the stem cell graft. These TCRs come from a human donor who donated a stem cell graft to a child with acute myeloid leukemia.

The chain recombines TRBV20-1 with TRBJ2-7; 7 nucleotides align to TRBD2. J was trimmed by 3 bases and V by 6 bases; bases with no gene match: 14. CDR1 is DFQATT, CDR2 SNEGSKA, per germline (reference sequence). The CDR3 is made up of 15 amino acids. The CDR3 sequence is CSAPSRAGVGYEQYF. The CDR3 bases are TGCAGTGCCCCCTCACGGGCGGGAGTCGGCTACGAGCAGTACTTC.

Only a few counts were recorded for this clonotype. J is TRBJ2-7 and V is TRBV4-2; 14 bases match TRBD2. With 4 bases clipped from V and 3 bases from J, the junction kept 5 bases outside the gene matches. The CDR3 consists of 16 residues. Per the germline V gene, CDR1 is LGHNA and CDR2 is YNFKEQ. CDR3 sequence reads: CASSRPGLAGVYEQYF. The CDR3 DNA reads as TGTGCCAGCAGCCGCCCGGGACTAGCGGGAGTCTACGAGCAGTACTTC.

The J gene is TRBJ2-3, the V gene TRBV9, with D unclear. Trimming removed 3 bases from V and 6 bases from J, with 11 bases in between. The CDR3 contains 13 residues. The germline CDR1 and CDR2 sequences are SGDLS and YYNGEE. The CDR3 DNA reads TGTGCCAGCAGCGCCAAGTTACTGGATACGCAGTATTTT. This sequence encodes CASSAKLLDTQYF.

This clonotype was counted many times. As DNA, the CDR3 is TGCAGCGGGGTAGGGTCGAGTAACGAGCAGTACTTC. Encoded protein: CSGVGSSNEQYF. The chain recombines TRBV29-1 with TRBJ2-7, with D uncertain. Germline V lookup: CDR1 SQVTM, CDR2 ANQGSEA. Trimming removed 7 bases from V and 5 bases from J, with 15 bases in between. This CDR3 is built from 12 residues.

This clonotype was observed a few times. The gene calls are TRBV20-1 and TRBJ2-3, with no clear D. With 0 bases removed from V and 1 base from J, the gap between germline ends came to 5 bases. CDR1 and CDR2 (germline): DFQATT, SNEGSKA (reference sequence). This CDR3 has 13 residues. Here the CDR3 reads CSARETGTDTQYF. CDR3 bases: TGCAGTGCTAGAGAGACTGGCACAGATACGCAGTATTTT.

The table lists this clonotype with many counts. The chain recombines TRBV5-1 with TRBJ1-2; 7 bases are shared with TRBD1. V was clipped by 1 base and J by 3 bases; unmatched bases: 9. The CDR3 loop spans 16 amino acids. Germline V gene sequence: CDR1 SGHRS, CDR2 YFSETQ. CDR3 DNA sequence: TGCGCCAGCAGCTTGCTTTACCCCACAGGGGACTATGGCTACACCTTC. This translates into CASSLLYPTGDYGYTF.

This clonotype was seen ten or more times. This chain connects TRBV20-1 to TRBJ2-1; D is uncertain. CDR3 length: 12 residues. Germline CDR1 DFQATT, CDR2 SNEGSKA (reference sequence). Trimming removed 2 bases from V and 6 bases from J, with 8 bases in between. The CDR3 nucleotides are TGCAGTGCTAGATGGCAGTTCAATGAGCAGTTCTTC. It translates to CSARWQFNEQFF.

This clonotype was seen more than once but under ten times. The V gene is TRBV2, the J gene TRBJ2-1, with 8 bases identical to TRBD2. This CDR3 is built from 11 residues. In germline, CDR1 is SNHLY, CDR2 FYNNEI. V shed 11 bases and J 9 bases; nucleotides not matched to a gene: 6. CDR3 nucleotides: TGTGCCGTCCATAGCGGGACTGAGCAGTTCTTC. Translated: CAVHSGTEQFF.

This clonotype was recorded many times. This chain uses TRBV12-3 or TRBV12-4 with TRBJ2-1; no reliable D call. The CDR3 extends over 11 amino acids. The V gene lost 5 bases and the J gene lost 7 bases, with 6 bases spanning the gap. The CDR3 DNA follows: TGTGCCAGCAGTGTCGCAAATGAGCAGTTCTTC. Translated, it gives CASSVANEQFF.

V and J are TRBV20-1 and TRBJ2-2, with a possible D match to TRBD1 (8 bases). This CDR3 contains 15 residues. Germline V CDR1 and CDR2: DFQATT, SNEGSKA (reference sequence). V lost 5 bases and J 4 bases, leaving 17 bases between the germline ends. This chain's CDR3 is CSARQTGGGTGELFF. The DNA for the CDR3 is TGCAGTGCTCGACAAACAGGGGGGGGCACCGGGGAGCTGTTTTTT.

The rearrangement uses TRBV20-1 and TRBJ1-5, with D hard to call. The germline V gene has CDR1 DFQATT and CDR2 SNEGSKA (reference sequence). Trimming took 3 bases from V and 1 from J, leaving 4 bases between them. The CDR3 has 12 amino acids. The CDR3 DNA is TGCAGTGCTAGTACCAGCAATCAGCCCCAGCATTTT. Translating it yields CSASTSNQPQHF.

V is TRBV6-1 and J is TRBJ1-2; D not certain. The V end was cut by 0 bases, the J end by 5 bases, with 4 bases between. The CDR3 has 12 residues. In germline, CDR1 is MNHNS, CDR2 SASEGT. The DNA of the CDR3 is TGTGCCAGCAGTGAAGCGCTGTATGGCTACACCTTC. It encodes CASSEALYGYTF.

This clonotype was counted ten times or more. V is TRBV28 and J is TRBJ2-5; TRBD1 matches 9 bases. CDR1 is MDHEN and CDR2 is SYDVKM in the germline V gene. The V gene end was trimmed by 1 base and the J gene end by 1 base; junction bases not matched to a gene: 4. The CDR3 loop spans 16 amino acids. The CDR3 DNA sequence: TGTGCCAGCAGTTTATATACAGGGGGCACCCAAGAGACCCAGTACTTC. As protein: CASSLYTGGTQETQYF.

The V call is TRBV3-1, the J call TRBJ1-6; D might be TRBD1 (6 bases). CDR1 and CDR2 from the germline V gene are LGHDT and YNNKEL (reference sequence). Trimming shortened V by 4 bases and J by 14 bases, and 12 bases separated the two germline ends. The CDR3 contains 12 residues. CDR3 nucleotide sequence: TGTGCCAGCAGCCTAAAAGGGGGGACCCTCCACTTT. This gives the protein CASSLKGGTLHF.

This clonotype has a count of ten or more. The chain joins TRBV20-1 to TRBJ2-7; a possible D gene is TRBD1 (6 bases). This CDR3 spans 13 amino acids. Trimming cost V 5 bases and J 7 bases, with 18 bases left between them. Per germline, CDR1 DFQATT and CDR2 SNEGSKA (reference sequence). The CDR3 nucleotides read TGCAGTGCTCCAATACAGGGTCTGGGGGAGCAGTACTTC. This encodes CSAPIQGLGEQYF.

This clonotype showed up just a few times. The rearrangement joins TRBV29-1 to TRBJ2-1; 11 nucleotides agree with TRBD1. Germline V gene data show CDR1 as SQVTM and CDR2 as ANQGSEA. V lost 4 bases, J lost 8 bases, and 4 bases stayed unmatched. The CDR3 extends over 13 amino acids. In DNA form, the CDR3 reads TGCAGCGTTGGGAGGACAGGGGGCGATGAGCAGTTCTTC. This sequence encodes CSVGRTGGDEQFF.

The sample holds many counts of this clonotype. The V and J genes are TRBV29-1 and TRBJ2-3, with D unresolved. The length of the CDR3 is 12 residues. V was clipped by 5 bases and J by 2 bases, with 8 bases between them. Germline CDR1 and CDR2: SQVTM and ANQGSEA. The DNA for the CDR3 is TGCAGCGTTCAGGACGTCACAGATACGCAGTATTTT. Its protein product is CSVQDVTDTQYF.

The chain is built from TRBV5-5 and TRBJ1-3; D gene uncertain. This CDR3 has 16 residues. With 4 bases removed from V and 0 bases from J, the gap between germline ends came to 14 bases. CDR1 SGHKS and CDR2 YYEKEE come from the germline V gene (reference sequence). CDR3 in DNA: TGTGCCAGCAGCATTTACGACGGCGACTCTGGAAACACCATATATTTT. Translated: CASSIYDGDSGNTIYF.